The rows below give T cell receptor beta chains drawn from one sample of a study of control samples from healthy donors and cancer patients. Some clones are missing from TCRdb's copy, which holds only in-frame ones; the method was immunoSEQ multiplex PCR. The sample comprises roughly 88,000 clones, roughly nine tenths of which are singletons, and 0.92% rests with the top ten. Sequenced input: blood. Receptor source: a woman younger than 45 in good health. Both conserved end residues are part of each CDR3. The D gene is left open where the match is weak. Size is omitted from some rows. Given values are once, few, many or a class for expanded clones.

J: TRBJ2-7
size: NA
V: TRBV5-1
D: NA
CDR3: CASSFPDTYEQYF
DNA: TGCGCCAGCAGCTTCCCGGACACCTACGAGCAGTACTTC

J: TRBJ1-2
size: NA
V: TRBV6-5
D: NA
CDR3: CASSYSKAYGYTF
DNA: TGTGCCAGCAGTTACTCGAAGGCCTATGGCTACACCTTC

J: TRBJ1-4
size: NA
V: TRBV25-1
D: NA
CDR3: CASIGRGEKLFF
DNA: TGTGCCAGCATTGGGCGCGGTGAAAAACTGTTTTTT

J: TRBJ2-3
size: NA
V: TRBV7-2
D: TRBD2
CDR3: CASSRGLATDTQYF
DNA: TGTGCCAGCAGCCGTGGACTAGCCACAGATACGCAGTATTTT

J: TRBJ1-4
size: NA
V: TRBV30
D: NA
CDR3: CAWKQGPTNEKLFF
DNA: TGTGCCTGGAAGCAGGGACCCACTAATGAAAAACTGTTTTTT

J: TRBJ1-2
size: NA
V: TRBV28
D: TRBD1
CDR3: CASSWYRGGYTF
DNA: TGTGCCAGCAGCTGGTACAGGGGCGGCTACACCTTC

J: TRBJ2-1
size: NA
V: TRBV27
D: NA
CDR3: CASSSTSSRPGVTYNEQFF
DNA: TGTGCCAGCAGTTCGACATCATCCAGGCCAGGGGTAACCTACAATGAGCAGTTCTTC

J: TRBJ1-1
size: NA
V: TRBV18
D: TRBD1
CDR3: CASSPPPPGGQNTEAFF
DNA: TGTGCCAGCTCACCCCCTCCCCCAGGGGGGCAGAACACTGAAGCTTTCTTT

J: TRBJ2-3
size: NA
V: TRBV6-5
D: TRBD2
CDR3: CAGGDGLAGADTQYF
DNA: TGTGCCGGGGGTGATGGACTAGCGGGGGCTGATACGCAGTATTTT

J: TRBJ2-2
size: NA
V: TRBV7-9
D: TRBD2
CDR3: CASSLAGALNTGELFF
DNA: TGTGCCAGCAGCCTAGCGGGGGCCCTGAACACCGGGGAGCTGTTTTTT

J: TRBJ2-5
size: NA
V: TRBV13
D: NA
CDR3: CASSLDGETQYF
DNA: TGTGCCAGCAGCTTAGACGGAGAGACCCAGTACTTC

J: TRBJ2-5
size: NA
V: TRBV30
D: TRBD2
CDR3: CAWGSSGLAGEGAQYF
DNA: TGTGCCTGGGGCTCCTCCGGACTAGCGGGTGAGGGGGCCCAGTACTTC

J: TRBJ2-1
size: NA
V: TRBV7-9
D: NA
CDR3: CASSSTSNEQFF
DNA: TGTGCCAGCAGTTCTACTAGCAATGAGCAGTTCTTC

J: TRBJ1-5
size: few
V: TRBV9
D: NA
CDR3: CASSQGGDISNQPQHF
DNA: TGTGCCAGCAGCCAGGGTGGGGACATTAGCAATCAGCCCCAGCATTTT

J: TRBJ2-1
size: NA
V: TRBV28
D: TRBD2
CDR3: CASRPLAGGYNEQFF
DNA: TGTGCCAGCAGGCCCCTAGCGGGGGGGTACAATGAGCAGTTCTTC

J: TRBJ1-2
size: NA
V: TRBV11-2
D: NA
CDR3: CASSLGTTNYGYTF
DNA: TGTGCCAGCAGCTTGGGGACCACTAACTATGGCTACACCTTC

J: TRBJ2-4
size: NA
V: TRBV19
D: NA
CDR3: CASSIVGRGEAKNIQYF
DNA: TGTGCCAGTAGTATAGTAGGACGAGGGGAGGCCAAAAACATTCAGTACTTC

J: TRBJ1-2
size: NA
V: TRBV19
D: NA
CDR3: CASSIDPRGLGDGYTF
DNA: TGTGCCAGTAGTATAGATCCCCGCGGGTTAGGTGACGGCTACACCTTC

J: TRBJ2-7
size: NA
V: TRBV6-5
D: NA
CDR3: CASSYYIGSRGEQYF
DNA: TGTGCCAGCAGTTACTATATCGGCTCCCGGGGCGAGCAGTACTTC

J: TRBJ1-3
size: NA
V: TRBV30
D: NA
CDR3: CAWSPKGSGNTIYF
DNA: TGTGCCTGGAGCCCTAAGGGCAGCGGAAACACCATATATTTT

J: TRBJ2-5
size: NA
V: TRBV27
D: NA
CDR3: CASSLTRASAETQYF
DNA: TGTGCCAGCAGCCTAACTAGGGCGAGTGCAGAGACCCAGTACTTC

J: TRBJ1-3
size: NA
V: TRBV28
D: TRBD1
CDR3: CASSFPTGAGNTIYF
DNA: TGTGCCAGCAGTTTCCCCACAGGGGCTGGAAACACCATATATTTT

J: TRBJ1-6
size: few
V: TRBV5-4
D: NA
CDR3: CAMFQKTANNSPLHF
DNA: TGTGCCATGTTCCAAAAAACAGCGAATAATTCACCCCTCCACTTT

J: TRBJ2-7
size: NA
V: TRBV19
D: NA
CDR3: CASSVRPTREGPRGAYEQYF
DNA: TGTGCCAGTAGTGTCCGCCCGACGAGGGAGGGCCCGAGGGGGGCCTACGAGCAGTACTTC

J: TRBJ1-5
size: NA
V: TRBV3-1/TRBV3-2
D: NA
CDR3: CASSQGRVEAPQHF
DNA: TGTGCCAGCAGCCAAGGGCGGGTGGAGGCGCCCCAGCATTTT

J: TRBJ1-1
size: NA
V: TRBV4-1
D: TRBD1
CDR3: CASSLRTGENTEAFF
DNA: TGCGCCAGCAGCCTTCGGACAGGCGAGAACACTGAAGCTTTCTTT

J: TRBJ2-2
size: NA
V: TRBV24-1
D: TRBD1
CDR3: CATSDFFGTVEGVANTGELFF
DNA: TGTGCCACCAGTGACTTCTTCGGGACAGTTGAGGGAGTAGCTAACACCGGGGAGCTGTTTTTT

J: TRBJ2-7
size: NA
V: TRBV6-5
D: TRBD1
CDR3: CASSYSGQLPYEQYF
DNA: TGTGCCAGCAGTTACTCGGGACAGCTTCCCTACGAGCAGTACTTC

J: TRBJ2-6
size: once
V: TRBV19
D: TRBD2
CDR3: CASSTGGVGGISGANVLTF
DNA: TGTGCCAGTAGTACCGGGGGGGTTGGTGGAATCTCTGGGGCCAACGTCCTGACTTTC

J: TRBJ1-1
size: NA
V: TRBV30
D: TRBD1
CDR3: CAWSGDRFMNTEAFF
DNA: TGTGCCTGGAGTGGGGACAGATTCATGAACACTGAAGCTTTCTTT

J: TRBJ1-4
size: NA
V: TRBV3-1/TRBV3-2
D: TRBD1
CDR3: CASSRGTGSLWGEKLFF
DNA: TGTGCCAGCAGCCGAGGGACAGGGTCGCTTTGGGGTGAAAAACTGTTTTTT

J: TRBJ2-1
size: NA
V: TRBV18
D: NA
CDR3: CASSLAKLGGSGNNEQFF
DNA: TGTGCCAGCTCACTCGCAAAGCTAGGGGGCAGCGGGAACAATGAGCAGTTCTTC

J: TRBJ2-5
size: NA
V: TRBV5-1
D: TRBD1
CDR3: CASSTGTGGVLETQYF
DNA: TGCGCCAGCAGCACCGGGACAGGGGGGGTTTTGGAGACCCAGTACTTC

J: TRBJ1-1
size: once
V: TRBV4-1
D: NA
CDR3: CASSQERRETGAFF
DNA: TGCGCCAGCAGCCAAGAAAGACGCGAGACGGGGGCTTTCTTT

J: TRBJ2-1
size: NA
V: TRBV5-1
D: TRBD2
CDR3: CASSLFAGVGYEQFF
DNA: TGCGCCAGCAGCTTGTTTGCGGGGGTTGGCTATGAGCAGTTCTTC

J: TRBJ1-1
size: NA
V: TRBV5-1
D: TRBD1
CDR3: CASSLAGGLEAFF
DNA: TGCGCCAGCAGCTTGGCAGGGGGCCTTGAAGCTTTCTTT

J: TRBJ1-2
size: NA
V: TRBV7-2
D: TRBD1
CDR3: CASSLSQGAWNGYTF
DNA: TGTGCCAGCAGCTTATCACAGGGGGCGTGGAATGGCTACACCTTC

J: TRBJ1-1
size: NA
V: TRBV5-1
D: NA
CDR3: CASSLELMTEAFF
DNA: TGCGCCAGCAGCTTGGAATTGATGACTGAAGCTTTCTTT

J: TRBJ2-1
size: NA
V: TRBV5-1
D: NA
CDR3: CASSLWMDNEQFF
DNA: TGCGCCAGCAGCCTTTGGATGGACAATGAGCAGTTCTTC

J: TRBJ2-3
size: NA
V: TRBV9
D: TRBD1
CDR3: CASSAGQGRTDTQYF
DNA: TGTGCCAGCAGCGCAGGACAGGGAAGAACGGATACGCAGTATTTT

J: TRBJ1-3
size: NA
V: TRBV7-2
D: NA
CDR3: CASRVIKGSSGNTIYF
DNA: TGTGCCAGCAGGGTGATTAAGGGATCCTCTGGAAACACCATATATTTT

J: TRBJ1-1
size: NA
V: TRBV2
D: NA
CDR3: CASSESLGVGEAFF
DNA: TGTGCCAGCAGTGAATCTTTGGGAGTGGGAGAAGCTTTCTTT

J: TRBJ1-6
size: NA
V: TRBV30
D: NA
CDR3: CAWSDGGGSPLHF
DNA: TGTGCCTGGAGCGACGGAGGGGGTTCACCCCTCCACTTT

J: TRBJ2-1
size: NA
V: TRBV5-1
D: TRBD2
CDR3: CASSSTPPGIAGYNEQFF
DNA: TGCGCCAGCAGCTCGACCCCCCCTGGAATAGCGGGATACAATGAGCAGTTCTTC

J: TRBJ2-7
size: NA
V: TRBV5-1
D: TRBD2
CDR3: CASSSNLAGWDEQYF
DNA: TGCGCCAGCAGCTCGAACCTAGCGGGATGGGACGAGCAGTACTTC

J: TRBJ2-7
size: NA
V: TRBV5-1
D: NA
CDR3: CASQAGPTTYEQYF
DNA: TGCGCCAGCCAAGCCGGACCGACGACCTACGAGCAGTACTTC

J: TRBJ1-3
size: NA
V: TRBV13
D: NA
CDR3: CASSLEGSSGNTIYF
DNA: TGTGCCAGCAGCTTAGAAGGGAGCTCTGGAAACACCATATATTTT

J: TRBJ1-3
size: NA
V: TRBV4-1
D: NA
CDR3: CASSQVLSGSGNTIYF
DNA: TGCGCCAGCAGCCAAGTTCTTTCGGGGTCTGGAAACACCATATATTTT

J: TRBJ1-5
size: NA
V: TRBV6-2/TRBV6-3
D: TRBD1
CDR3: CASSRGDKPQHF
DNA: TGTGCCAGCAGCAGGGGGGATAAGCCCCAGCATTTT

J: TRBJ2-1
size: NA
V: TRBV5-4
D: NA
CDR3: CASSSSGPNEQFF
DNA: TGTGCCAGCAGCAGCTCTGGCCCCAATGAGCAGTTCTTC

J: TRBJ2-2
size: NA
V: TRBV2
D: TRBD2
CDR3: CVRRRSQTSGRRLVETGELFF
DNA: TGTGTGAGGCGAAGGAGCCAAACTAGCGGGAGACGTCTAGTTGAGACCGGGGAGCTGTTTTTT

J: TRBJ2-2
size: NA
V: TRBV3-1/TRBV3-2
D: NA
CDR3: CASSRPGALNTGELFF
DNA: TGTGCCAGCAGCCGTCCCGGGGCCCTGAACACCGGGGAGCTGTTTTTT

J: TRBJ1-3
size: NA
V: TRBV18
D: NA
CDR3: CASSETGISGNTIYF
DNA: TGTGCCAGCTCGGAAACAGGGATTAGTGGAAACACCATATATTTT

J: TRBJ1-2
size: NA
V: TRBV7-2
D: NA
CDR3: CASSLGIGPYGYTF
DNA: TGTGCCAGCAGCTTAGGGATAGGTCCCTATGGCTACACCTTC

J: TRBJ2-7
size: NA
V: TRBV7-9
D: NA
CDR3: CASSPPESPYEQYF
DNA: TGTGCCAGCAGCCCCCCGGAGTCCCCCTACGAGCAGTACTTC